This is a list of T cell receptor beta chains from one sample in a study of radiotherapy plus CTLA-4 blockade in lung cancer. TCRdb's table, derived via immunoSEQ multiplex PCR, lists solely in-frame clones and lacks some. This sample has some 30,000 clones; approximately 80% occur once, and the top ten carry roughly 25%. This specimen was peripheral blood, taken from a patient treated with radiotherapy plus ipilimumab. These receptors were obtained from a human donor with non-small cell lung cancer that progressed on radiotherapy plus ipilimumab. Both conserved end residues are part of each CDR3. The order of the fields is J gene, V gene, clone size, CDR3 length, D gene, CDR3 DNA, CDR3 protein. The D gene is left open where the match is weak. For some rows the clone size is stated as once, few or many, or as a class when expanded; others skip it.

J gene: TRBJ1-5
V gene: TRBV6-6
clone size: few
CDR3 length: 13
D gene: NA
CDR3 DNA: TGTGCCAGCAGTTACGGCAGGGGCCAGCCCCAGCATTTT
CDR3 protein: CASSYGRGQPQHF

J gene: TRBJ1-6
V gene: TRBV6-1
clone size: NA
CDR3 length: 15
D gene: TRBD1
CDR3 DNA: TGTGCCAGCAGCCTGGGACAGGGCCTCAATTCACCCCTCCACTTT
CDR3 protein: CASSLGQGLNSPLHF

J gene: TRBJ1-1
V gene: TRBV6-6
clone size: NA
CDR3 length: 13
D gene: NA
CDR3 DNA: TGTGCCAGCAGTAACTTACGTAGCACTGAAGCTTTCTTT
CDR3 protein: CASSNLRSTEAFF

J gene: TRBJ1-4
V gene: TRBV6-5
clone size: NA
CDR3 length: 15
D gene: NA
CDR3 DNA: TGTGCCAGCAGCCAGCGACCGCTCGCAGGGGAAAAACTGTTTTTT
CDR3 protein: CASSQRPLAGEKLFF

J gene: TRBJ1-5
V gene: TRBV2
clone size: few
CDR3 length: 14
D gene: TRBD1
CDR3 DNA: TGTGCCAGCAGTGAGAGGGGACAGGAGCAGCCCCAGCATTTT
CDR3 protein: CASSERGQEQPQHF

J gene: TRBJ2-3
V gene: TRBV19
clone size: NA
CDR3 length: 15
D gene: NA
CDR3 DNA: TGTGCCAGTAGTATGGGGGCGAGTGTTGCGGGTACGCAGTATTTT
CDR3 protein: CASSMGASVAGTQYF

J gene: TRBJ2-2
V gene: TRBV6-1
clone size: once
CDR3 length: 15
D gene: TRBD2
CDR3 DNA: TGTGCCAGCAGTGAAAGCGGGACGAACACCGGGGAGCTGTTTTTT
CDR3 protein: CASSESGTNTGELFF

J gene: TRBJ2-7
V gene: TRBV19
clone size: many
CDR3 length: 15
D gene: NA
CDR3 DNA: TGTGCCAGTAGTACCCTGGCAGGGGCTACCTACGAGCAGTACTTC
CDR3 protein: CASSTLAGATYEQYF

J gene: TRBJ2-3
V gene: TRBV9
clone size: NA
CDR3 length: 13
D gene: NA
CDR3 DNA: TGTGCCAGCAGCGCCCGGGACACAGATACGCAGTATTTT
CDR3 protein: CASSARDTDTQYF

J gene: TRBJ1-2
V gene: TRBV4-1
clone size: NA
CDR3 length: 16
D gene: TRBD1
CDR3 DNA: TGCGCCAGCAGCCACCCCGGGGGACAGTACTTCTATGGCTACACCTTC
CDR3 protein: CASSHPGGQYFYGYTF

J gene: TRBJ1-2
V gene: TRBV11-2
clone size: NA
CDR3 length: 13
D gene: NA
CDR3 DNA: TGTGCCAGCAGGACCGGGGCTAACTATGGCTACACCTTC
CDR3 protein: CASRTGANYGYTF

J gene: TRBJ2-3
V gene: TRBV9
clone size: NA
CDR3 length: 15
D gene: NA
CDR3 DNA: TGTGCCAGCAGCGTAGAGGGGTGGAGCACAGATACGCAGTATTTT
CDR3 protein: CASSVEGWSTDTQYF

J gene: TRBJ2-7
V gene: TRBV27
clone size: NA
CDR3 length: 16
D gene: TRBD2
CDR3 DNA: TGTGCCAGCACTTGGGGAGGGGCCATATCTACGAGCGAGCAGTACTTC
CDR3 protein: CASTWGGAISTSEQYF

J gene: TRBJ2-6
V gene: TRBV7-7
clone size: once
CDR3 length: 14
D gene: NA
CDR3 DNA: TGTGCTAGCAGCCCTAACTCTGGGGCCAACGTCCTGACTTTC
CDR3 protein: CASSPNSGANVLTF

J gene: TRBJ2-2
V gene: TRBV13
clone size: few
CDR3 length: 15
D gene: TRBD1
CDR3 DNA: TGTGCCAGCAGCCAGGACAGGGGAAACACCGGGGAGCTGTTTTTT
CDR3 protein: CASSQDRGNTGELFF

J gene: TRBJ2-7
V gene: TRBV18
clone size: NA
CDR3 length: 13
D gene: TRBD1
CDR3 DNA: TGTGCCAGCTCACAGGACAGGGTCTACGAGCAGTACTTC
CDR3 protein: CASSQDRVYEQYF

J gene: TRBJ2-7
V gene: TRBV5-1
clone size: NA
CDR3 length: 8
D gene: NA
CDR3 DNA: TGCGCCAGCAGCTCGGTCCGCTTC
CDR3 protein: CASSSVRF

J gene: TRBJ1-1
V gene: TRBV6-6
clone size: NA
CDR3 length: 15
D gene: TRBD1
CDR3 DNA: TGTGCCAGCAGTTACTGGACAGGCCTGAACACTGAAGCTTTCTTT
CDR3 protein: CASSYWTGLNTEAFF

J gene: TRBJ2-7
V gene: TRBV7-2
clone size: NA
CDR3 length: 14
D gene: TRBD1
CDR3 DNA: TGTGCCAGCAGAGACAGGGGGCTGAGCTACGAGCAGTACTTC
CDR3 protein: CASRDRGLSYEQYF

J gene: TRBJ2-3
V gene: TRBV5-6
clone size: NA
CDR3 length: 16
D gene: TRBD2
CDR3 DNA: TGTGCCAGCAGCCTTACTAGCGGTTTTGGCACAGATACGCAGTATTTT
CDR3 protein: CASSLTSGFGTDTQYF

J gene: TRBJ2-2
V gene: TRBV2
clone size: few
CDR3 length: 14
D gene: NA
CDR3 DNA: TGTGCCAGCCAGGGGAACAGATACACCGGGGAGCTGTTTTTT
CDR3 protein: CASQGNRYTGELFF

J gene: TRBJ1-3
V gene: TRBV29-1
clone size: NA
CDR3 length: 14
D gene: TRBD1
CDR3 DNA: TGCAGCGCCACAGGGGGCGTCTCTGGAAACACCATATATTTT
CDR3 protein: CSATGGVSGNTIYF

J gene: TRBJ2-3
V gene: TRBV19
clone size: NA
CDR3 length: 17
D gene: NA
CDR3 DNA: TGTGCCAGTAGTAGTCCCGTGGGGGGCGGGGGAACAGATACGCAGTATTTT
CDR3 protein: CASSSPVGGGGTDTQYF

J gene: TRBJ2-1
V gene: TRBV11-2
clone size: once
CDR3 length: 15
D gene: NA
CDR3 DNA: TGTGCCAGCAGCGGGGGGTTAGGGCCCTACAATGAGCAGTTCTTC
CDR3 protein: CASSGGLGPYNEQFF

J gene: TRBJ1-2
V gene: TRBV10-3
clone size: NA
CDR3 length: 14
D gene: TRBD1
CDR3 DNA: TGTGCCATCAGTCCGGGACAGGGGGTGGTTGGCTACACCTTC
CDR3 protein: CAISPGQGVVGYTF

J gene: TRBJ2-5
V gene: TRBV19
clone size: NA
CDR3 length: 14
D gene: NA
CDR3 DNA: TGTGCCAGTAGTACCCACATACCGACAGTGATCCAGTACTTC
CDR3 protein: CASSTHIPTVIQYF

J gene: TRBJ2-1
V gene: TRBV6-1
clone size: NA
CDR3 length: 16
D gene: TRBD2
CDR3 DNA: TGTGCCAGCAGTGAAGAGGCTAGCGGGGCCCGTAATGAGCAGTTCTTC
CDR3 protein: CASSEEASGARNEQFF

J gene: TRBJ2-3
V gene: TRBV7-7
clone size: NA
CDR3 length: 14
D gene: NA
CDR3 DNA: TGTGCTAGCAGCTTAGGGGGGCACGCAGATACGCAGTATTTT
CDR3 protein: CASSLGGHADTQYF

J gene: TRBJ2-7
V gene: TRBV5-1
clone size: few
CDR3 length: 17
D gene: NA
CDR3 DNA: TGCGCCAGCAGCTTTATTCCTCGAAGCATCTCATCCTACGAGCAGTACTTC
CDR3 protein: CASSFIPRSISSYEQYF

J gene: TRBJ2-7
V gene: TRBV27
clone size: NA
CDR3 length: 13
D gene: NA
CDR3 DNA: TGTGCCAGCAGTTTACCAGGGGCTCGCGAGCAGTACTTC
CDR3 protein: CASSLPGAREQYF

J gene: TRBJ2-1
V gene: TRBV7-3
clone size: NA
CDR3 length: 12
D gene: NA
CDR3 DNA: TGTGCCAGAGTAAAGGGGGGGGATGAGCAGTTCTTC
CDR3 protein: CARVKGGDEQFF

J gene: TRBJ2-1
V gene: TRBV7-2
clone size: NA
CDR3 length: 15
D gene: TRBD2
CDR3 DNA: TGTGCCAGCAGCTTCGCGGGGGGTTCGGGCAATGAGCAGTTCTTC
CDR3 protein: CASSFAGGSGNEQFF

J gene: TRBJ1-5
V gene: TRBV18
clone size: NA
CDR3 length: 14
D gene: NA
CDR3 DNA: TGTGCCAGCTCACCACCCGGGGGGGGTCAGCCCCAGCATTTT
CDR3 protein: CASSPPGGGQPQHF

J gene: TRBJ2-5
V gene: TRBV7-2
clone size: NA
CDR3 length: 15
D gene: TRBD2
CDR3 DNA: TGTGCCAGCAGCTTACTAGCGGGGGTGCAAGAGACCCAGTACTTC
CDR3 protein: CASSLLAGVQETQYF

J gene: TRBJ1-3
V gene: TRBV9
clone size: NA
CDR3 length: 15
D gene: TRBD1
CDR3 DNA: TGTGCCAGCAGCGTCCAGGGGGGTTCTGGAAACACCATATATTTT
CDR3 protein: CASSVQGGSGNTIYF

J gene: TRBJ2-2
V gene: TRBV6-1
clone size: NA
CDR3 length: 15
D gene: TRBD2
CDR3 DNA: TGTGCCAGCAACCCTAGCGGGGAATCCACCGGGGAGCTGTTTTTT
CDR3 protein: CASNPSGESTGELFF

J gene: TRBJ2-7
V gene: TRBV15
clone size: NA
CDR3 length: 15
D gene: TRBD2
CDR3 DNA: TGTGCCACCAGCAGCCATAATAGCGGGGGGTACGAGCAGTACTTC
CDR3 protein: CATSSHNSGGYEQYF

J gene: TRBJ2-5
V gene: TRBV2
clone size: NA
CDR3 length: 15
D gene: TRBD2
CDR3 DNA: TGTGCCAGCAGTGAAGGCGGGGGGGCCCTTGAGACCCAGTACTTC
CDR3 protein: CASSEGGGALETQYF

J gene: TRBJ2-7
V gene: TRBV10-1
clone size: NA
CDR3 length: 13
D gene: TRBD1
CDR3 DNA: TGCGCCAGCTCCCCGGGACAGATCGCCGAGCAGTACTTC
CDR3 protein: CASSPGQIAEQYF

J gene: TRBJ1-5
V gene: TRBV6-1
clone size: few
CDR3 length: 16
D gene: NA
CDR3 DNA: TGTGCCAGCAGTGAAGCAGGCGGAACATTCAATCAGCCCCAGCATTTT
CDR3 protein: CASSEAGGTFNQPQHF

J gene: TRBJ2-7
V gene: TRBV7-2
clone size: once
CDR3 length: 17
D gene: TRBD2
CDR3 DNA: TGTGCCAGCAGCTTAAGTGAGGCGGGGGGGCTAGCGTACGAGCAGTACTTC
CDR3 protein: CASSLSEAGGLAYEQYF

J gene: TRBJ2-2
V gene: TRBV5-4
clone size: NA
CDR3 length: 16
D gene: TRBD1
CDR3 DNA: TGTGCCAGCAGCTTGGAACAGGGGGCGAGGACCGGGGAGCTGTTTTTT
CDR3 protein: CASSLEQGARTGELFF

J gene: TRBJ2-3
V gene: TRBV4-2
clone size: once
CDR3 length: 18
D gene: TRBD2
CDR3 DNA: TGTGCCAGCAGCCAAGAATCCCCGGGACTACCGAGCACAGATACGCAGTATTTT
CDR3 protein: CASSQESPGLPSTDTQYF

J gene: TRBJ2-7
V gene: TRBV6-1
clone size: NA
CDR3 length: 16
D gene: NA
CDR3 DNA: TGTGCCAGCAGTGAAGGAGGAGGAGGTCTGTCCTACGAGCAGTACTTC
CDR3 protein: CASSEGGGGLSYEQYF

J gene: TRBJ2-1
V gene: TRBV19
clone size: once
CDR3 length: 12
D gene: TRBD1
CDR3 DNA: TGTGCCAGTAGTAAACAGGGGAATGAGCAGTTCTTC
CDR3 protein: CASSKQGNEQFF

J gene: TRBJ1-1
V gene: TRBV7-9
clone size: few
CDR3 length: 14
D gene: NA
CDR3 DNA: TGTGCCAGCAGCCCGGCGGGAGTTTCTGTTGAAGCTTTCTTT
CDR3 protein: CASSPAGVSVEAFF